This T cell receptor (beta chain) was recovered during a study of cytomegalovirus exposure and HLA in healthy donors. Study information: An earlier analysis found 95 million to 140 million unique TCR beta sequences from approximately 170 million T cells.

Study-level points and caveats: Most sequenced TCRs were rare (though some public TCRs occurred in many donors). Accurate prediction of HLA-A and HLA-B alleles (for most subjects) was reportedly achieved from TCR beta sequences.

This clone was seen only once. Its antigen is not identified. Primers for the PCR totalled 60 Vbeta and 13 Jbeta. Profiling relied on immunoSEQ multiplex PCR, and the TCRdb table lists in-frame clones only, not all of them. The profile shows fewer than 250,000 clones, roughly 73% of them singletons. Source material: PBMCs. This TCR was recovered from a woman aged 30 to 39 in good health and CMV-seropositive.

The CDR3 reads CSARVGEKLFF. The DNA for the CDR3 is TGCAGTGCTAGAGTCGGTGAAAAACTGTTTTTT. This chain joins TRBV20-1 and TRBJ1-4; no definite D call. CDR1 is DFQATT and CDR2 is SNEGSKA in the germline V gene (reference sequence). V was trimmed by 1 base and J by 7 bases, leaving 4 bases between them. The length of the CDR3 is 11 residues.